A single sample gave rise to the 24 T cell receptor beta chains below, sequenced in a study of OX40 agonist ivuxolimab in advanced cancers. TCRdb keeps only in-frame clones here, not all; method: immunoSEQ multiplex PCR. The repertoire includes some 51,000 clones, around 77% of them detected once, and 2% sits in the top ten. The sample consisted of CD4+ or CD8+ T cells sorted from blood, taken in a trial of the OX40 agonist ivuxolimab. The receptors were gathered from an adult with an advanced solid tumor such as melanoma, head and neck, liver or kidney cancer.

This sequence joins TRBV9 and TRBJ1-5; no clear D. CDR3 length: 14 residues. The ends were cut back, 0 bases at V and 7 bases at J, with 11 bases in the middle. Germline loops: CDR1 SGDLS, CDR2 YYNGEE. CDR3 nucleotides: TGTGCCAGCAGCGTAGGAGACTCGAGACAGCCCCAGCATTTT. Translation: CASSVGDSRQPQHF.

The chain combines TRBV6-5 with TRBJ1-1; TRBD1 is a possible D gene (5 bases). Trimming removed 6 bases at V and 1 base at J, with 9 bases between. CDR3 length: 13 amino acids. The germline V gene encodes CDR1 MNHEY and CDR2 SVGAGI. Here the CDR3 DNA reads TGTGCCAGCAGCTTGGACACGAACACTGAAGCTTTCTTT. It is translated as CASSLDTNTEAFF.

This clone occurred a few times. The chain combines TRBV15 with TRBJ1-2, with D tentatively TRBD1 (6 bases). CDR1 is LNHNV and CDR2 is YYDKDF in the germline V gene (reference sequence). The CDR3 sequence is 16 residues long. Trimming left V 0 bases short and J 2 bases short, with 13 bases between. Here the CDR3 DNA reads TGTGCCACCAGCAGAGATAGTCGGGGGCTGAACTATGGCTACACCTTC. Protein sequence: CATSRDSRGLNYGYTF.

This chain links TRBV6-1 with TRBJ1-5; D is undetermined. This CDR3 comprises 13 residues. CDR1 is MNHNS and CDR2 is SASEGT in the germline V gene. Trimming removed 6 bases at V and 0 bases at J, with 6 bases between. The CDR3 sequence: CASRADSNQPQHF. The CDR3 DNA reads TGTGCCAGCAGGGCGGATAGCAATCAGCCCCAGCATTTT.

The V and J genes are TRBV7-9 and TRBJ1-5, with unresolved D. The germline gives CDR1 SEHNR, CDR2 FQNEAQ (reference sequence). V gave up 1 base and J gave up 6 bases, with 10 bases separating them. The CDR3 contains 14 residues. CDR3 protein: CASSLDTLSQPQHF. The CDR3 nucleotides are TGTGCCAGCAGCTTAGATACGTTGTCTCAGCCCCAGCATTTT.

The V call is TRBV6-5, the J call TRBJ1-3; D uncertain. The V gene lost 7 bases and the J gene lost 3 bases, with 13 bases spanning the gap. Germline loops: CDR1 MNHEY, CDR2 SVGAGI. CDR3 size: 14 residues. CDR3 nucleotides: TGTGCCAGCACTGACCAAGGGAATGGAAACACCATATATTTT. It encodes CASTDQGNGNTIYF.

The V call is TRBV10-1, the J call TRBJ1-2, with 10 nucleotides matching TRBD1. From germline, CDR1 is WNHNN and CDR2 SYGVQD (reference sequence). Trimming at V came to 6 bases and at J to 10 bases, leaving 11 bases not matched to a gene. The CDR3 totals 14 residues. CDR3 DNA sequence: TGCGCCAGCAGCGCCGGGACAGGGGTCTGGGACTACACCTTC. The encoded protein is CASSAGTGVWDYTF.

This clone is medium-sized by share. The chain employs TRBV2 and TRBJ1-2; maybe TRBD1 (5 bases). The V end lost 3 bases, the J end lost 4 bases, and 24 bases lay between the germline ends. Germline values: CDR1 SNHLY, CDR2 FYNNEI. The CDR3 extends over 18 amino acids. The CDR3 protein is CASSEGRSPRTSFYGYTF. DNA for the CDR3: TGTGCCAGCAGTGAGGGACGGAGCCCGAGGACCAGCTTCTATGGCTACACCTTC.

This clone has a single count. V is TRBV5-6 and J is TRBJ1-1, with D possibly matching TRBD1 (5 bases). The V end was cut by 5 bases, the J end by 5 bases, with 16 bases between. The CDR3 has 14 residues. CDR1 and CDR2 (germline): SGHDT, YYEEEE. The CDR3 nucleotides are TGTGCCAGCAGGGGGGGATACCCGAGGACTGAAGCTTTCTTT. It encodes CASRGGYPRTEAFF.

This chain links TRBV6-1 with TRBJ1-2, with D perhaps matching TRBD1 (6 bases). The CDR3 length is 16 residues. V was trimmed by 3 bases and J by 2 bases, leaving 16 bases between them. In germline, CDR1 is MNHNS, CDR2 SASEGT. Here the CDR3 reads CASSELGAGENYGYTF. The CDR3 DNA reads TGTGCCAGCAGTGAGCTGGGGGCAGGGGAGAACTATGGCTACACCTTC.

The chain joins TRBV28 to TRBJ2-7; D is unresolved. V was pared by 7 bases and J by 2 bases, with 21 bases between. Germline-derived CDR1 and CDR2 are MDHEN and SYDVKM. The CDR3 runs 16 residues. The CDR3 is CASTNSRWTAAYEQYF. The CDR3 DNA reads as TGTGCCAGCACTAATTCTAGATGGACGGCCGCCTACGAGCAGTACTTC.

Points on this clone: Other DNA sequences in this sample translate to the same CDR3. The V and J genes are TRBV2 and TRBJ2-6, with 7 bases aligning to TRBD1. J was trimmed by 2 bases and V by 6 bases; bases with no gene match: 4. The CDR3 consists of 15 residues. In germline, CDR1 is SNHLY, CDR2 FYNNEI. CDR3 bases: TGTGCCAGCAGGGAACAGGGGACTGGGGCCAACGTCCTGACTTTC. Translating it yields CASREQGTGANVLTF.

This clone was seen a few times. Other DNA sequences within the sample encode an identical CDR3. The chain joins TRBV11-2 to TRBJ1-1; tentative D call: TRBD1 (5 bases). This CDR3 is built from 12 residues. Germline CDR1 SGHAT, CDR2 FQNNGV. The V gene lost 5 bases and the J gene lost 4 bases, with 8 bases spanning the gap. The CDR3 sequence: CASSPRGTEAFF. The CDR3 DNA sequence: TGTGCCAGCAGCCCTAGGGGCACTGAAGCTTTCTTT.

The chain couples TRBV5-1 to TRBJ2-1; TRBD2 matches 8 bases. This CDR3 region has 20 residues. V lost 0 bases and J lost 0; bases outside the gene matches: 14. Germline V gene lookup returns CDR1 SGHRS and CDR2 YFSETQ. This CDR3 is CASSLVARTSSSSSYNEQFF. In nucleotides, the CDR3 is TGCGCCAGCAGCTTGGTCGCGAGGACTAGCTCTTCGAGCTCCTACAATGAGCAGTTCTTC.

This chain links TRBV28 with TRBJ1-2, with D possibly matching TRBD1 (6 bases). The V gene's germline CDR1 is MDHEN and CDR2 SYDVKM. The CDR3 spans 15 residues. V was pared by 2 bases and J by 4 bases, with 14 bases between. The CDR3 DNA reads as TGTGCCAGCAGTTTAGAATACAGGGATGGCTATGGCTACACCTTC. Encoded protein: CASSLEYRDGYGYTF.

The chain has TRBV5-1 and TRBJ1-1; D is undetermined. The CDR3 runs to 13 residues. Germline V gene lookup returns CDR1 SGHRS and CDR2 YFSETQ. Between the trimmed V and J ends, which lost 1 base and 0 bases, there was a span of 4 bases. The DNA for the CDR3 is TGCGCCAGCAGCTTGATGGTGAACACTGAAGCTTTCTTT. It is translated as CASSLMVNTEAFF.

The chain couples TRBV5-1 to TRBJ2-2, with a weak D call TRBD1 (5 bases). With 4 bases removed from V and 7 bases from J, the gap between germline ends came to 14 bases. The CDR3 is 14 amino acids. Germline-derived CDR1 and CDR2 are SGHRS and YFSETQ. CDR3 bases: TGCGCCAGCAGCATGCCAGGGCGGAACGGGGAGCTGTTTTTT. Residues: CASSMPGRNGELFF. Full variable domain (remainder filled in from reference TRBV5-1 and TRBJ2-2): KAGVTQTPRYLIKTRGQQVTLSCSPISGHRSVSWYQQTPGQGLQFLFEYFSETQRNKGNFPGRFSGRQFSNSRSEMNVSTLELGDSALYLCASSMPGRNGELFFGEGSRLTVL.

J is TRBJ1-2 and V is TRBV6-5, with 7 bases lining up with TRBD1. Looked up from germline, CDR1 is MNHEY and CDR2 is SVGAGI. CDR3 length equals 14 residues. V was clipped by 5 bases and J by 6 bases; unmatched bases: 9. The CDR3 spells CASSERQGLDGYTF. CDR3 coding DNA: TGTGCCAGCAGTGAAAGACAGGGTCTGGATGGCTACACCTTC.

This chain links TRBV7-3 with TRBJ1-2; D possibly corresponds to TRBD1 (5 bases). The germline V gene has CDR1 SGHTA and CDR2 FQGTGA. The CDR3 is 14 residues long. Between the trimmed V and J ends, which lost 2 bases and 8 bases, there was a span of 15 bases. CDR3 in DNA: TGTGCCAGCAGCTTAGACGGACATACAGACGGCTACACCTTC. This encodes CASSLDGHTDGYTF.

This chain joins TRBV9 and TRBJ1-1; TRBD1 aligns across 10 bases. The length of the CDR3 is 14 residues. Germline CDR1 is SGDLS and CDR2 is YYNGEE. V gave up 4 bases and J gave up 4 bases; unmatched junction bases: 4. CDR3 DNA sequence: TGTGCCAGCAGCTCCGGACAGGGGGGCACTGAAGCTTTCTTT. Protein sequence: CASSSGQGGTEAFF.

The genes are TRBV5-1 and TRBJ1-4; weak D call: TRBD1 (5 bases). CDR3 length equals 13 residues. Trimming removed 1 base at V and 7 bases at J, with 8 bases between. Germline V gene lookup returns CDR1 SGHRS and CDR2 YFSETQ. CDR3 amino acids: CASSLPGTEKLFF. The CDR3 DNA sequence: TGCGCCAGCAGCTTGCCGGGGACTGAAAAACTGTTTTTT.

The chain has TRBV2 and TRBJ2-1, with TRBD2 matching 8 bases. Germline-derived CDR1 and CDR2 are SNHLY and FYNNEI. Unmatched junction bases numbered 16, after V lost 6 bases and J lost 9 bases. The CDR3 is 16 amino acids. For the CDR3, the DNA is TGTGCCAGCAGGGGGCCGGGACTAGTCGGATCCACTGAGCAGTTCTTC. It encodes CASRGPGLVGSTEQFF.

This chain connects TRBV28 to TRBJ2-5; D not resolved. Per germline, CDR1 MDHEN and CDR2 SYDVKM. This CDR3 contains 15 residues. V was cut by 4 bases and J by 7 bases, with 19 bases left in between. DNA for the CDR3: TGTGCCAGCAGTTCCCAACTTGGACGAGTCGGGACCCAGTACTTC. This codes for CASSSQLGRVGTQYF.

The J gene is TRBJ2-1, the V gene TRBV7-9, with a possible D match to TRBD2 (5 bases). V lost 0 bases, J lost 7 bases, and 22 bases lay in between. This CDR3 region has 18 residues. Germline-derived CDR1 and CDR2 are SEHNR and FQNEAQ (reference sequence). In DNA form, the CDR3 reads TGTGCCAGCAGCTTAGCGCTGGGATGGTCCCGGGATGGGAATGAGCAGTTCTTC. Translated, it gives CASSLALGWSRDGNEQFF. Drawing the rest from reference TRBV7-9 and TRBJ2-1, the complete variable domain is DTGVSQNPRHKITKRGQNVTFRCDPISEHNRLYWYRQTLGQGPEFLTYFQNEAQLEKSRLLSDRFSAERPKGSFSTLEIQRTEQGDSAMYLCASSLALGWSRDGNEQFFGPGTRLTVL.